This is a list of T cell receptor beta chains from one sample in a study of T cell repertoires in cytomegalovirus infection. Antigen specificity for these receptors is unknown. TCRdb processed the reads anew with MiXCR; each CDR3 protein has one entry. The data hold roughly 700,000 distinct CDR3 sequences, with 30% to 35% observed a single time. The specimen was cultured PBMCs, collected from culture after CMV antigen stimulation. All receptors come from a human donor in good health (CMV status not recorded). Some clones in this sample may be carry-over from other donors' samples. The CDR3 runs from the conserved cysteine through the conserved F or W. A D gene is named only where the DNA matches it firmly. Size is stated for part of the rows, as once, few or many counts, or as a class when the clone is expanded.

size	D	V	J	DNA	CDR3
many	TRBD2	TRBV7-9	TRBJ2-3	TGTGCCAGCAGCTCCCACCTAGCGGGAGATACGCAGTATTTT	CASSSHLAGDTQYF
once	NA	TRBV7-8	TRBJ2-6	TGTGCCAGCAGCTTGGCTGGTTTAGGGGCAGCGGGGGCCAACGTCCTGACTTTC	CASSLAGLGAAGANVLTF
NA	NA	TRBV2	TRBJ2-5	TGTGCCAGCAACAGGCACCAAGAGACCCAGTACTTC	CASNRHQETQYF
few	TRBD1	TRBV10-3	TRBJ2-5	TGTGCCATCAGTGCTACGGGACAGGGGGAGACCCAGTACTTC	CAISATGQGETQYF
NA	NA	TRBV10-3	TRBJ2-2	TGTGCCATCAGTGAGTCGGACCCCGGGGAGCTGTTTTTT	CAISESDPGELFF
NA	NA	TRBV20-1	TRBJ1-5	TGCAGTGCTAGTATCGGGAATCAGCCCCAGCATTTT	CSASIGNQPQHF
many	NA	TRBV7-2	TRBJ1-2	TGTGCCAGCAGCTTGCCGGGACGGAACTATGGCTACACCTTC	CASSLPGRNYGYTF
NA	NA	TRBV11-1	TRBJ1-1	TGTGCCAGCAGTCATAGGACAGTAATGAACACTGAAGCTTTCTTT	CASSHRTVMNTEAFF
few	NA	TRBV5-6	TRBJ2-7	TGTGCCAGCAACCCCAATCCCGGACCGGGGAGCGAGCAGTACTTC	CASNPNPGPGSEQYF
NA	NA	TRBV20-1	TRBJ2-3	TGCAGTGCTAGAGACCCCTTTCGTGAGGTTAGCACAGATACGCAGTATTTT	CSARDPFREVSTDTQYF
few	NA	TRBV11-2	TRBJ1-4	TGTGCCAGCACCCCATGGAGGGGCAGACAGAATGAAAAACTGTTTTTT	CASTPWRGRQNEKLFF
many	TRBD1	TRBV7-2	TRBJ2-5	TGTGCCAGCAGCGTAGGACAGGGGCAAGAGACCCAGTACTTC	CASSVGQGQETQYF
few	NA	TRBV11-2	TRBJ1-1	TGTGCCAGCAGCTTAGTAGGATCGGCGAACACTGAAGCTTTCTTT	CASSLVGSANTEAFF
few	NA	TRBV27	TRBJ2-7	TGTGCCAGCAGTTTATACCAGCGGGCAGAGCAGTACTTC	CASSLYQRAEQYF
NA	NA	TRBV12-5	TRBJ1-5	TGTGCTAGTGGTTTGGGCAGAGATGGGGAAAGCAATCAGCCCCAGCATTTT	CASGLGRDGESNQPQHF
NA	NA	TRBV11-2	TRBJ2-3	TGTGCCAGCAGCTTAGCCGCCTGGGGCCGGGGCACAGATACGCAGTATTTT	CASSLAAWGRGTDTQYF
NA	NA	TRBV11-2	TRBJ2-7	TGTGCCAGCAGCTTGGTCGGGCCCGAGCAGTACTTC	CASSLVGPEQYF
NA	TRBD2	TRBV12-3/TRBV12-4	TRBJ2-3	TGTGCCACCTCCCCGGGGGGAAACACAGATACGCAGTATTTT	CATSPGGNTDTQYF
NA	TRBD1	TRBV4-1	TRBJ1-5	TGCGCCAGCAGCCAAGAATTCACGGGACAGAACTATCAGCCCCAGCATTTT	CASSQEFTGQNYQPQHF
few	TRBD1	TRBV7-2	TRBJ1-3	TGTGCCAGCAGCTTATGGAAAGGGGGCTTGAACACCATATATTTT	CASSLWKGGLNTIYF
few	NA	TRBV6-5	TRBJ2-7	TGTGCCAGCAGGAGATGGTCGACCGGAGTCTACGAGCAGTACTTC	CASRRWSTGVYEQYF
NA	TRBD2	TRBV7-2	TRBJ2-2	TGTGCCAGCAGGACGACGCTAGCGGGAAACACCGGGGAGCTGTTTTTT	CASRTTLAGNTGELFF
many	NA	TRBV7-2	TRBJ2-1	TGTGCCAGCAGCTTTAACTCCTACAATGAGCAGTTCTTC	CASSFNSYNEQFF
NA	NA	TRBV7-6	TRBJ1-1	TGTGCCAGCAGCTCGATGGCCGGGGGCACTGAAGCTTTCTTT	CASSSMAGGTEAFF
NA	NA	TRBV7-8	TRBJ1-2	TGTGCCAGCAGCCTATATAGACTTCCCGGAGACAGAGCTGGCTACACCTTC	CASSLYRLPGDRAGYTF
NA	NA	TRBV7-2	TRBJ2-3	TGTGCCAGCAGCTTAGGATACCAAGATACGCAGTATTTT	CASSLGYQDTQYF
once	NA	TRBV7-8	TRBJ2-6	TGTGCCAGCAGCTTAAAGGTCGGTGGGGCCAACGTCCTGACTTTC	CASSLKVGGANVLTF
NA	NA	TRBV15	TRBJ2-5	TGTGCCACCAGCAGAGAGGTTAGGGAGACCCAGTACTTC	CATSREVRETQYF